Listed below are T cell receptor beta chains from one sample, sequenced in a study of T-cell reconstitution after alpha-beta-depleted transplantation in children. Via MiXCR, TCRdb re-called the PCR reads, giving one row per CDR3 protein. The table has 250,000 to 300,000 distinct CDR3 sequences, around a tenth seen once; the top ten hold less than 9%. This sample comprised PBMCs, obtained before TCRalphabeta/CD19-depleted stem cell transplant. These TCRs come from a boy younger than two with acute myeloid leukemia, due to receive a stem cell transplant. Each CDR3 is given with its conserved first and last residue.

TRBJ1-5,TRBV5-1,CASSPTPNSNQPQHF
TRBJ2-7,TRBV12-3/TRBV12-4,CASSLTSPYEQYF
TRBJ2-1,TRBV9,CASSVVLAGEDEQFF
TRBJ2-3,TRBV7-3,CASSLMAADTQYF
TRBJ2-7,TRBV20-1,CSARKPGTATYEQYF
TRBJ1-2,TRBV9,CASSVAGLSGPYGYTF
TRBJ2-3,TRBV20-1,CSASSGGEATDTQYF
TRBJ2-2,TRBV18,CANKTENTGELFF
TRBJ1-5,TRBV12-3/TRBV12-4,CASSIGRRVHQPQHF
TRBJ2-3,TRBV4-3,CASSQDGVGAGASTDTQYF
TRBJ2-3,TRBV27,CASSLRLLTDTQYF
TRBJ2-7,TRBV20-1,CSVWDYEQYF
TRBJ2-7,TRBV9,CASSAQQGSYEQYF
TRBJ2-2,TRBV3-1,CASSQDWLRDTGELFF
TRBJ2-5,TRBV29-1,CSVVTWETQYF
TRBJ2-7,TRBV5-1,CASYQPESSTYEQYF
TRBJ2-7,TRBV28,CASNSPQSGHMLSYEQYF
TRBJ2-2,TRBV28,CASSLTGTQVGELFF
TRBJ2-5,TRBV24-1,CATSDPRTSGQETQYF
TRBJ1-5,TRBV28,CASSLGYQPQHF
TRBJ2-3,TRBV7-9,CASSLGSLTDTQYF
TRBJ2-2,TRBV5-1,CASSTGLAGGPSTGELFF
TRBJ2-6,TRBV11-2,CASRSMDRGRIGANVLTF
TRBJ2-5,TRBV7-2,CASSGRWLLQETQYF
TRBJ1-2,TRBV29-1,CSSLFVGGGAVSYGYTF